This is a list of T cell receptor beta chains from one sample in a study of long-term antiretroviral therapy in people with HIV. TCRdb's table, derived via immunoSEQ multiplex PCR, lists solely in-frame clones and lacks some. The data show under 30,000 clones, approximately 95% seen once. The material was unsorted PBMCs, obtained 5.3 years after starting antiretroviral therapy. The receptors shown here come from a man over 45 with HIV. The CDR3 runs from the conserved cysteine through the conserved F or W. D genes are given only for firm matches. Rows may omit the clone size; those that give it use once, few, many or a size class.

abundance	d_gene	j_gene	v_gene	CDR3nt	CDR3aa
once	.	TRBJ2-7	TRBV13	TGTGCCAGCAGCAATTCCGGGACGGGCTCCTACGAGCAGTACTTC	CASSNSGTGSYEQYF
.	.	TRBJ2-1	TRBV19	TGTGCCAGTAGTATAGTGGGTAATGAGCAGTTCTTC	CASSIVGNEQFF
.	.	TRBJ2-2	TRBV9	TGTGCCAGCAGTACATCGAACACCGGGGAGCTGTTTTTT	CASSTSNTGELFF
.	.	TRBJ1-1	TRBV7-2	TGTGCCAGCAGCTTAAGGCCAGGCGGCACTGAAGCTTTCTTT	CASSLRPGGTEAFF
.	.	TRBJ1-2	TRBV5-6	TGTGCCAGCAGCCTTGGACCGACGAACTTTTATGGCTACACCTTC	CASSLGPTNFYGYTF
.	TRBD1	TRBJ2-7	TRBV28	TGTGCCAGCAGTTATAACAGGGGGCACGAGCAGTACTTC	CASSYNRGHEQYF
.	TRBD1	TRBJ1-6	TRBV27	TGTGCCAGCAGTTGGGGACAGGGAGGTAATTCACCCCTCCACTTT	CASSWGQGGNSPLHF
once	TRBD1	TRBJ2-1	TRBV5-6	TGTGCCAGCAGCTTCGGGACAGGGGGGAATGAGCAGTTCTTC	CASSFGTGGNEQFF
.	TRBD1	TRBJ2-7	TRBV11-2	TGTGCCAGCAGCTTAGACCCGGGACAGTTATCCTACGAGCAGTACTTC	CASSLDPGQLSYEQYF
.	.	TRBJ2-3	TRBV5-1	TGCGCCAGCAGCCTACGGGGGCGGGGCGCAGATACGCAGTATTTT	CASSLRGRGADTQYF
.	.	TRBJ1-5	TRBV27	TGTGCCAGCAGTTTTTGGCCGGGAAATAGCAATCAGCCCCAGCATTTT	CASSFWPGNSNQPQHF
.	TRBD1	TRBJ1-1	TRBV10-1	TGCGCCAGCAGTGAGCCGGGACAGGTTACTTTCTTT	CASSEPGQVTFF
.	TRBD1	TRBJ2-7	TRBV18	TGTGCCAGCTCCCCAGGTCCGGGACAGGGGGCTTTCGAGCAGTACTTC	CASSPGPGQGAFEQYF
.	TRBD2	TRBJ2-2	TRBV9	TGTGCCAGCAGCGTCAGCGGGGGCGAGAACACCGGGGAGCTGTTTTTT	CASSVSGGENTGELFF
.	TRBD1	TRBJ2-2	TRBV7-3	TGTGCCAGCAGCGCAACAGGGGGCGGTGAGACCGGGGAGCTGTTTTTT	CASSATGGGETGELFF
.	TRBD1	TRBJ1-6	TRBV25-1	TGTGCCAGCAGTGAATCCCAGGGGGCGCACTTTAATTCACCCCTCCACTTT	CASSESQGAHFNSPLHF
.	.	TRBJ2-3	TRBV5-4	TGTGCCAGCAGCCAAGGGACGCCAAGCACAGATACGCAGTATTTT	CASSQGTPSTDTQYF
.	.	TRBJ1-5	TRBV7-9	TGTGCCAGCAGCTTAGGTCCCGACGCGAGGGGCAATCAGCCCCAGCATTTT	CASSLGPDARGNQPQHF
.	.	TRBJ2-3	TRBV4-3	TGCGCCAGCAGCCAAGATGTGACTAGGCCAGATACGCAGTATTTT	CASSQDVTRPDTQYF
once	TRBD1	TRBJ2-6	TRBV29-1	TGCAGCGCTGGGACAGCTGGGGCCAACGTCCTGACTTTC	CSAGTAGANVLTF
.	.	TRBJ1-4	TRBV6-5	TGTGCCAGCCCGCCGGAGGTAAGGGGGAATGAAAAACTGTTTTTT	CASPPEVRGNEKLFF
.	.	TRBJ2-3	TRBV28	TGTGCCAGCAGTTTCTCCGGGGGCACAGATACGCAGTATTTT	CASSFSGGTDTQYF
.	.	TRBJ1-5	TRBV6-1	TGTGCCAGCAGTGTGGGGGGGCCGCTAGAGGGGCCCCAGCATTTT	CASSVGGPLEGPQHF
.	.	TRBJ1-4	TRBV2	TGTGCCAGCAGTGCACAGGGATATAATGAAAAACTGTTTTTT	CASSAQGYNEKLFF
.	TRBD1	TRBJ2-7	TRBV6-4	TGTGCCAGCAGTGACCGGGACAGGGGGGACTACGAGCAGTACTTC	CASSDRDRGDYEQYF
once	.	TRBJ1-2	TRBV28	TGTGCCAGCAGTCTACACGCCGGGAACTATGGCTACACCTTC	CASSLHAGNYGYTF
once	TRBD1	TRBJ1-2	TRBV5-1	TGCGCCAGCAGCTTAGTCTCGCGGACAGGAAAGGGTGGCTACACCTTC	CASSLVSRTGKGGYTF
once	.	TRBJ1-2	TRBV5-3	TGTGCCAGAAGCTTAGCCGGTAACTATGGCTACACCTTC	CARSLAGNYGYTF
.	.	TRBJ2-7	TRBV29-1	TGCAGCGTTGTTGGTGCCAGGGCCCCCTACGAGCAGTACTTC	CSVVGARAPYEQYF
once	.	TRBJ1-1	TRBV11-2	TGTGCCAGCAGCTCCGCGGCAGCAGGTGAAGCTTTCTTT	CASSSAAAGEAFF
.	TRBD1	TRBJ1-1	TRBV4-1	TGCGCCAGCAGTTTGGACAGGGGTATGAACACTGAAGCTTTCTTT	CASSLDRGMNTEAFF
.	TRBD1	TRBJ1-5	TRBV10-3	TGTGCCATCAGTGAGTCAAGGACAGGGCTGAATCAGCCCCAGCATTTT	CAISESRTGLNQPQHF
.	.	TRBJ2-7	TRBV5-1	TGCGCCAGCAGCTTGGGGGGTTACGAGCAGTACTTC	CASSLGGYEQYF
.	.	TRBJ2-1	TRBV2	TGTGCCAGCAGTGAATCCCGAGCGCACTACAATGAGCAGTTCTTC	CASSESRAHYNEQFF
.	TRBD1	TRBJ2-3	TRBV19	TGTGCCAGCAGACAGGGGCCCGCCACAGATACGCAGTATTTT	CASRQGPATDTQYF
once	TRBD2	TRBJ2-7	TRBV2	TGTGCCAGCGCCCCGGGGGGGTCCCTCTCCTACGAGCAGTACTTC	CASAPGGSLSYEQYF
.	.	TRBJ2-1	TRBV28	TGTGCCAGCAGTGTCAGGGGAGTGGATGAGCAGTTCTTC	CASSVRGVDEQFF
.	TRBD2	TRBJ2-3	TRBV13	TGTGCCAGCAGCCCCCAGGGGGGGACTAGCGGGGGGGCCAACACAGATACGCAGTATTTT	CASSPQGGTSGGANTDTQYF
.	.	TRBJ2-6	TRBV6-1	TGTGCCAGCAGTGAATTGAGGGGCGCGGCGGGGGCCAACGTCCTGACTTTC	CASSELRGAAGANVLTF
.	.	TRBJ2-7	TRBV6-5	TGTGCCAGCAGTTACGGGGCGGGACACTACGAGCAGTACTTC	CASSYGAGHYEQYF
.	.	TRBJ2-7	TRBV19	TGTGCCAGTACCCCGGGACACCCCTACGAGCAGTACTTC	CASTPGHPYEQYF
.	.	TRBJ2-3	TRBV29-1	TGCAGCGTGGCCGGGACGGCTACTAGCACAGATACGCAGTATTTT	CSVAGTATSTDTQYF
few	.	TRBJ1-6	TRBV6-1	TGTGCCAGCAGTGAATCTGGGGGATTAGATTCACCCCTCCACTTT	CASSESGGLDSPLHF
few	.	TRBJ2-7	TRBV28	TGTGCCAGCAGTCTCCGGATCAATACCTACGAGCAGTACTTC	CASSLRINTYEQYF
.	TRBD1	TRBJ2-1	TRBV29-1	TGCACCATAGGGCAGGGGGCCCACAATGAGCAGTTCTTC	CTIGQGAHNEQFF
.	.	TRBJ2-7	TRBV27	TGTGCCAGCAGGGGACACGGGTACTACGAGCAGTACTTC	CASRGHGYYEQYF
.	TRBD1	TRBJ1-6	TRBV4-1	TGCGCCAGCAGCCAAGATCGGGGGACAGGCTCTGCCCTCCACTTT	CASSQDRGTGSALHF
.	TRBD1	TRBJ1-1	TRBV19	TGTGCCAGTATTCACGACAGGGCAGGGAGTCCGAACACTGAAGCTTTCTTT	CASIHDRAGSPNTEAFF
.	.	TRBJ2-1	TRBV10-2	TGCGCCAGCAGTGAAGTTATGGTTAGCGGTGAGCAGTTCTTC	CASSEVMVSGEQFF
.	.	TRBJ2-1	TRBV29-1	TGCAGCGTTGAAGTGAGCCAGGCATCACGGAACAATGAGCAGTTCTTC	CSVEVSQASRNNEQFF